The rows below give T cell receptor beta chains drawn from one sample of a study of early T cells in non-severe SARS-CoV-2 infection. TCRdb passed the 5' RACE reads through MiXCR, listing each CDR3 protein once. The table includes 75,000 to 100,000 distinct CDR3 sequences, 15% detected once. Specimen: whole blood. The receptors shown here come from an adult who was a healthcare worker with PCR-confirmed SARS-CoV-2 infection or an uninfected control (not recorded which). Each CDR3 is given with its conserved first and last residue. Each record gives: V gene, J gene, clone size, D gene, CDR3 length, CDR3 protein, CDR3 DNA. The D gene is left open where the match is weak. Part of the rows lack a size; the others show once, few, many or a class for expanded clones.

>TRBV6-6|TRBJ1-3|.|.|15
CASSYDGGFGNTIYF
TGTGCCAGCAGTTACGATGGCGGGTTTGGAAACACCATATATTTT
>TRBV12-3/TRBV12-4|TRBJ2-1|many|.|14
CASSYGSSYNEQFF
TGTGCCAGCAGTTACGGGAGCTCCTACAATGAGCAGTTCTTC
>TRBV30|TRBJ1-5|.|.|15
CAWSSPGHYNQPQHF
TGTGCCTGGAGCTCTCCGGGACACTATAATCAGCCCCAGCATTTT
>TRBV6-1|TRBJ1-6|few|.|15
CASSQQGSDGSPLHF
TGTGCCAGCAGTCAACAGGGCTCCGACGGTTCACCCCTCCACTTT
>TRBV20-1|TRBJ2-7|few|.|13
CSASEQGPYEQYF
TGCAGTGCTAGTGAACAGGGTCCCTACGAGCAGTACTTC
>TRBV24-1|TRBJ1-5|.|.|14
CATSEAGTHQPQLF
TGTGCCACCAGTGAAGCAGGGACCCATCAGCCCCAGCTTTTT
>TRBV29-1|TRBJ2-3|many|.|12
CSVSVDRDTQYF
TGCAGCGTATCCGTCGACAGGGATACGCAGTATTTT
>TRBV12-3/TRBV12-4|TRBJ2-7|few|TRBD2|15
CASSLVLAGKDEQYF
TGTGCCAGCAGTTTAGTTCTAGCGGGAAAAGACGAGCAGTACTTC
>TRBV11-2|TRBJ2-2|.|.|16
CASSFFSVANTGELFF
TGTGCCAGCAGCTTCTTTTCCGTAGCGAACACCGGGGAGCTGTTTTTT
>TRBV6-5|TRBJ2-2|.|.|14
CASSQSLASGELFF
TGTGCCAGCAGTCAATCCCTGGCCTCCGGGGAGCTGTTTTTT
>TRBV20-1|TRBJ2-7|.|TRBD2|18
CSARGLGLAGGSSYEQYF
TGCAGTGCCCGCGGTTTGGGACTAGCGGGAGGGAGCTCCTACGAGCAGTACTTC
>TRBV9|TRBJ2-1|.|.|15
CASSVEGAAGNEQFF
TGTGCCAGCAGCGTAGAGGGAGCTGCCGGCAATGAGCAGTTCTTC
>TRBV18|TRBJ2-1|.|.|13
CASSYRGNNEQFF
TGTGCCAGCTCATATCGGGGGAACAATGAGCAGTTCTTC
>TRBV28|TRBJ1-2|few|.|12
CASQRGSYGYTF
TGTGCCAGCCAAAGAGGGTCCTATGGCTACACCTTC
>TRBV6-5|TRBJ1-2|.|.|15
CASRSPGTAYGGYTF
TGTGCCAGCAGGTCACCCGGGACGGCTTATGGGGGCTACACCTTC
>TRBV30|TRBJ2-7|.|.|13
CAWRRGPSYEQYF
TGTGCCTGGAGGAGGGGTCCCTCCTACGAGCAGTACTTC
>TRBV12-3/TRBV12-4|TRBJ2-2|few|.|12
CASNKQGGELFF
TGTGCCAGCAATAAACAGGGCGGGGAGCTGTTTTTT
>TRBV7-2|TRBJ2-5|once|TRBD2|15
CASSLAPLAGETQYF
TGTGCCAGCAGCTTAGCTCCCCTAGCGGGAGAGACCCAGTACTTC
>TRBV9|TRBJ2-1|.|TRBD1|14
CASSARDRYNEQFF
TGTGCCAGCAGCGCCCGGGACAGGTACAATGAGCAGTTCTTC
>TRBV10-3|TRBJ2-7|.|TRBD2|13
CAIRREAAYEQYF
TGTGCCATCCGCCGGGAGGCCGCCTACGAGCAGTACTTC
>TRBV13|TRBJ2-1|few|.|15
CASSHRDQAYNEQFF
TGTGCCAGCAGCCACCGGGACCAAGCCTACAATGAGCAGTTCTTC
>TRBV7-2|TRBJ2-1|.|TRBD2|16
CASSPGGTRTLGEQFF
TGTGCCAGCAGCCCAGGCGGGACTAGGACGCTTGGTGAGCAGTTCTTC
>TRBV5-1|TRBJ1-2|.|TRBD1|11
CASRGTDGYTF
TGCGCCAGCAGAGGGACAGATGGCTACACCTTC
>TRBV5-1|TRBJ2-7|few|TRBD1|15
CASSLYGTGSYEQYF
TGCGCCAGCAGCTTGTATGGGACAGGCTCCTACGAGCAGTACTTC
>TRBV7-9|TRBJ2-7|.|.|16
CASSSSLSGRTYEQYF
TGTGCCAGCAGCTCCTCTCTCTCCGGGAGAACCTACGAGCAGTACTTC
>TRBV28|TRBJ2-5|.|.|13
CASRGQIQETQYF
TGTGCCAGCAGAGGTCAGATCCAAGAGACCCAGTACTTC
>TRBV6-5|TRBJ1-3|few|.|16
CASSPRSGSSGNTIYF
TGTGCCAGCAGTCCCCGCAGTGGAAGCTCTGGAAACACCATATATTTT
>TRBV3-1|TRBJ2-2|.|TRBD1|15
CASSPRDRNTGELFF
TGTGCCAGCAGCCCCCGGGACAGAAACACCGGGGAGCTGTTTTTT
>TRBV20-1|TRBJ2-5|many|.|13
CSARQGSSSTQYF
TGCAGTGCTAGACAGGGGAGTAGCTCGACCCAGTACTTC
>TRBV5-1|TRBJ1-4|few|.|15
CASSPIRGFNEKLFF
TGCGCCAGCAGTCCCATTCGCGGTTTCAATGAAAAACTGTTTTTT
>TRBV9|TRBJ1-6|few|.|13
CASSPWGDSPLHF
TGTGCCAGCAGCCCGTGGGGGGATTCACCCCTCCACTTT
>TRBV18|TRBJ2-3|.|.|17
CASSPTTALAIGDTQYF
TGTGCCAGCTCACCAACGACGGCCCTAGCGATAGGAGATACGCAGTATTTT
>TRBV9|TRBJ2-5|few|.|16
CASSYHREGGVETQYF
TGTGCCAGCAGCTATCATAGGGAAGGAGGAGTAGAGACCCAGTACTTC
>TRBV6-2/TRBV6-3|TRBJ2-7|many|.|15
CASRTGGLRSYEQYF
TGTGCCAGCAGGACCGGAGGACTGAGATCCTACGAGCAGTACTTC
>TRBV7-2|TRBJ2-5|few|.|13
CASSMQPRETQYF
TGTGCCAGCAGCATGCAACCCCGAGAGACCCAGTACTTC
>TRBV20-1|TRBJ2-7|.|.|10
CSAGDYEQYF
TGCAGTGCTGGGGACTACGAGCAGTACTTC
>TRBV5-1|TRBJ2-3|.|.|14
CASSLGQGMDTQYF
TGCGCCAGCAGCTTGGGCCAGGGCATGGATACGCAGTATTTT
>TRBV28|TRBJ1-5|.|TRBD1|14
CATLGRGGVAPQHF
TGTGCCACCCTAGGGAGAGGGGGCGTTGCGCCCCAGCATTTT
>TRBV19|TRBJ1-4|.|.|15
CASSPYRRPEEKLFF
TGTGCCAGTAGTCCCTACCGGAGGCCGGAGGAAAAACTGTTTTTT
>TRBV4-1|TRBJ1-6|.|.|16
CASSQEWEGSRSPLHF
TGCGCCAGCAGCCAAGAGTGGGAGGGGTCGAGGTCACCCCTCCACTTT
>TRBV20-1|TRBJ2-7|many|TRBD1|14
CSAILSGTGGLESF
TGCAGTGCCATTCTTTCCGGGACAGGGGGACTCGAGAGCTTC
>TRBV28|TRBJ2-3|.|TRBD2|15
CASSLAGTYTDTQYF
TGTGCCAGCAGCTTAGCGGGGACCTACACAGATACGCAGTATTTT
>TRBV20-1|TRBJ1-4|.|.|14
CSARDVGLMRKLYF
TGCAGTGCTAGAGATGTTGGATTAATGAGGAAACTGTATTTT
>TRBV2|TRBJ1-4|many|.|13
CASSYRAGEKLFF
TGTGCCAGCAGCTACAGGGCGGGTGAAAAACTGTTTTTT
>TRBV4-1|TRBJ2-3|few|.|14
CASSQNTNRDTQYF
TGCGCCAGCAGCCAAAATACCAACCGAGATACGCAGTATTTT
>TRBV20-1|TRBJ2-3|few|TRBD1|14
CSARPGGVTDTQYF
TGCAGTGCTAGACCAGGGGGAGTTACAGATACGCAGTATTTT
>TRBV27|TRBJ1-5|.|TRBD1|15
CASSLVTGGDQPQHF
TGTGCCAGCAGTTTAGTGACAGGGGGCGATCAGCCCCAGCATTTT
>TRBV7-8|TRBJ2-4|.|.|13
CASSFEPKNIQYF
TGTGCCAGCAGCTTCGAGCCGAAAAACATTCAGTACTTC
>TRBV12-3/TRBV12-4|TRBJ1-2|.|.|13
CASSFGQYYGYTF
TGTGCCAGCAGTTTCGGACAGTACTATGGCTACACCTTC
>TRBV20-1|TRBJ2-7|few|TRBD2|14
CSARLLAVIYEQYF
TGCAGTGCTCGTCTACTAGCGGTTATCTACGAGCAGTACTTC
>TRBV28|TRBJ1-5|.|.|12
CATLRGNQPQHF
TGTGCCACCCTTCGGGGCAATCAGCCCCAGCATTTT
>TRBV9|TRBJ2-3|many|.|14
CASSVAQAGDTQYF
TGTGCCAGCAGCGTAGCACAGGCTGGAGATACGCAGTATTTT
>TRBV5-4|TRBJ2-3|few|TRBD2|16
CASSPGLAEGRGTQYF
TGTGCCAGCAGCCCGGGACTAGCGGAAGGGAGGGGTACGCAGTATTTT
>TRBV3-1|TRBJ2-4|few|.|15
CASSQFPGTGNIQYF
TGTGCCAGCAGCCAATTCCCAGGGACTGGAAACATTCAGTACTTC